This TCR beta chain was captured in a study of blood T cell repertoires in COVID-19. This CDR3 contains 13 residues. Trimming removed 4 bases from V and 4 bases from J, with 9 bases in between. Germline V gene data show CDR1 as MNHEY and CDR2 as SVGAGI. Some clones are missing from TCRdb's copy, which holds only in-frame ones; the method was immunoSEQ multiplex PCR. Here the sample spans tens of thousands of clones, roughly 83% being singletons. This receptor was identified in a man aged 50 to 60 with COVID-19, enrolled during active disease. The sample comprised peripheral blood. The chain employs TRBV6-5 and TRBJ2-3, with D unclear. CDR3 coding DNA: TGTGCCAGCAGTTCCCGGTTTGCAGATACGCAGTATTTT. Protein sequence: CASSSRFADTQYF.